This T cell receptor beta chain was recorded in a study of cytotoxic CD8 clonotypes in ibrutinib-treated CLL. Comment on this clone: Its specificity is not known.

Findings and limits, study-wide: Sustained-remission and progressing patients were not sampled at matched times. Baseline-level clonality went beyond age-matched healthy donors and moved in step with circulating CD8+ T-cell counts.

Germline CDR1 is MNHEY and CDR2 is SMNVEV (reference sequence). J lost 1 base, V lost 5 bases, and 6 bases had no gene match. This CDR3 is built from 15 residues. Repertoires were generated with immunoSEQ multiplex PCR, while TCRdb's copy carries only in-frame clones and drops some. This sample carries approximately 210,000 clones, about 72% of them seen once, and the ten largest clones take about an eighth. The sequences come from PBMCs, collected after 24 months of ibrutinib treatment. The TCR sequence derives from a human donor with chronic lymphocytic leukemia. V usage is TRBV27 and J usage is TRBJ2-7; 9 nucleotides agree with TRBD1. This CDR3 reads CASSKWTGASYEQYF. DNA of the CDR3: TGTGCCAGCAGTAAATGGACAGGGGCATCCTACGAGCAGTACTTC.